This paragraph reports one T cell receptor beta chain. The antigen is undetermined. The sample belongs to a study of shared clonotypes between healthy human individuals. Study-level results: It was the few donors that limited the genetic and exposure-history diversity represented.

HIV-negative, healthy adults without recent acute infections or vaccinations were the donors. This CDR3 has 15 amino acids. Per the germline V gene, CDR1 is KGHSH and CDR2 is LQKENI. V was trimmed by 3 bases and J by 3 bases, leaving 12 bases between them. It was at deep level that the assay was run. Sequencing was performed with immunoSEQ multiplex PCR; in TCRdb, only in-frame clones are kept and a portion is missing. The data hold about 2,500,000 clones, with around nine tenths observed a single time. The chain links TRBV18 to TRBJ2-1; a possible D gene is TRBD1 (6 bases). The sample taken for sequencing was naive CD4+ T cells sorted from blood. Subset given: CD45RA+ positively selected. This TCR was sampled from a man between 18 and 35 years old in good health. The CDR3 loop reads CASSPFGQFYNEQFF. CDR3 nucleotides: TGTGCCAGCTCACCGTTCGGACAGTTCTACAATGAGCAGTTCTTC.